This is a list of T cell receptor beta chains from one sample in a study of cytomegalovirus exposure and HLA in healthy donors. The method was immunoSEQ multiplex PCR; TCRdb's version includes in-frame clones alone and lacks a portion of them. The table lists approximately 160,000 clones, approximately 73% of them singletons. Specimen: PBMCs. These receptors were obtained from a man in his fifties or sixties in good health and CMV-seronegative. Both conserved end residues are part of each CDR3. D genes are given only for firm matches. A row's size may be missing; if present it is once, few, many or a size class.

clone size,J gene,V gene,D gene,CDR3 protein,CDR3 DNA
-,TRBJ2-7,TRBV11-3,-,CASSADSSSYEQYF,TGTGCCAGCAGCGCGGACAGTAGCTCCTACGAGCAGTACTTC
-,TRBJ2-7,TRBV6-1,-,CASSGQVPSYEQYF,TGTGCCAGCAGTGGACAGGTTCCCTCCTACGAGCAGTACTTC
-,TRBJ2-7,TRBV5-6,-,CASSLAYEQYF,TGTGCCAGCAGTTTAGCCTACGAGCAGTACTTC
-,TRBJ2-3,TRBV5-4,-,CASSHPRGRTDTQYF,TGTGCCAGCAGTCACCCGCGGGGTCGCACAGATACGCAGTATTTT
-,TRBJ2-2,TRBV2,TRBD1,CASSPSGTGAGELFF,TGTGCCAGCAGCCCTTCCGGGACAGGGGCCGGGGAGCTGTTTTTT
few,TRBJ1-4,TRBV7-8,-,CASSFNPQTRDNLQNEKLFF,TGTGCCAGCAGCTTCAATCCTCAGACCCGGGACAATTTGCAGAATGAAAAACTGTTTTTT
once,TRBJ2-2,TRBV7-3,-,CASSPPGNVEVFF,TGTGCCAGCAGCCCCCCAGGGAACGTTGAGGTGTTTTTT
-,TRBJ1-2,TRBV6-5,-,CASNPGEGRENGYTF,TGTGCCAGCAACCCTGGGGAGGGGAGGGAGAATGGCTACACCTTC
-,TRBJ1-2,TRBV7-8,-,CASGAQVNYGYTF,TGTGCCAGCGGTGCACAGGTAAACTATGGCTACACCTTC
once,TRBJ1-2,TRBV5-1,-,CASSLDPQRPRNYGYTF,TGCGCCAGCAGCTTGGACCCCCAACGGCCTAGAAACTATGGCTACACCTTC
few,TRBJ1-5,TRBV6-6,TRBD1,CASSYSETGGGQPQHF,TGTGCCAGCAGTTACTCGGAGACAGGGGGAGGGCAGCCCCAGCATTTT
-,TRBJ2-3,TRBV5-1,-,CASSLGTHSSTDTQYF,TGCGCCAGCAGCTTGGGGACACATAGTAGCACAGATACGCAGTATTTT
few,TRBJ1-2,TRBV5-6,TRBD1,CASDRGQDYGYTF,TGTGCCAGCGATAGGGGACAGGACTATGGCTACACCTTC
-,TRBJ1-6,TRBV14,-,CASSRQTGGSSPLHF,TGTGCCAGCAGCCGTCAGACGGGGGGAAGTTCACCCCTCCACTTT
-,TRBJ2-7,TRBV5-7,TRBD1,CASSLTRDRGEQYF,TGTGCCAGCAGCCTTACCCGGGACAGGGGCGAGCAGTACTTC
-,TRBJ1-1,TRBV5-1,-,CASSLDRQGTEAFF,TGCGCCAGCAGCTTGGACCGTCAGGGCACTGAAGCTTTCTTT
-,TRBJ1-3,TRBV15,TRBD1,CATSGDDRGQGNTIYF,TGTGCCACCAGCGGGGACGACAGGGGGCAAGGAAACACCATATATTTT
-,TRBJ2-2,TRBV7-8,TRBD1,CASSPRQGVTGELFF,TGTGCCAGCAGTCCTAGACAGGGCGTGACCGGGGAGCTGTTTTTT
few,TRBJ2-7,TRBV5-1,TRBD1,CASSLGGTASYEQYF,TGCGCCAGCAGCTTGGGTGGGACAGCGTCCTACGAGCAGTACTTC
-,TRBJ2-2,TRBV9,-,CASSVETGNTGELFF,TGTGCCAGCAGCGTAGAGACAGGGAACACCGGGGAGCTGTTTTTT
-,TRBJ2-1,TRBV7-6,-,CASSFDRNNEQFF,TGTGCCAGCAGCTTCGACAGGAACAATGAGCAGTTCTTC
few,TRBJ1-2,TRBV6-1,TRBD1,CASRPQGADYGYTF,TGTGCCAGCAGACCACAGGGGGCGGACTATGGCTACACCTTC
-,TRBJ2-2,TRBV9,TRBD1,CASSLDRVAGELFF,TGTGCCAGCAGCTTAGACAGGGTGGCCGGGGAGCTGTTTTTT
-,TRBJ1-5,TRBV19,-,CASSIAGRREPQHF,TGTGCCAGTAGTATAGCGGGGAGGCGGGAGCCCCAGCATTTT
-,TRBJ2-7,TRBV27,TRBD1,CASSFRDRVEQYF,TGTGCCAGCAGTTTTCGGGACAGGGTCGAGCAGTACTTC
few,TRBJ2-5,TRBV7-8,TRBD2,CASSFFLAGSETQYF,TGTGCCAGCAGCTTTTTCTTAGCGGGGTCGGAGACCCAGTACTTC
once,TRBJ2-3,TRBV5-4,TRBD2,CASSLQRGAHLLAGTDTQYF,TGTGCCAGCAGCTTGCAGCGGGGGGCCCATCTTCTCGCGGGCACAGATACGCAGTATTTT
-,TRBJ1-1,TRBV27,TRBD1,CASSSDRVSTEAFF,TGTGCCAGCAGTTCAGACAGGGTGAGCACTGAAGCTTTCTTT
-,TRBJ2-7,TRBV11-2,TRBD1,CASSLSTGVYEQYF,TGTGCCAGCAGCTTGTCGACAGGGGTCTACGAGCAGTACTTC
-,TRBJ2-7,TRBV5-4,-,CASSLGGVRSSYEQYF,TGTGCCAGCAGCCTTGGTGGAGTGAGGAGCTCCTACGAGCAGTACTTC
-,TRBJ1-3,TRBV5-6,-,CASSLNLGVTLSGNTIYF,TGTGCCAGCAGCTTGAATTTAGGGGTGACTCTCTCTGGAAACACCATATATTTT
-,TRBJ1-4,TRBV28,-,CASRSIRTNEKLFF,TGTGCCAGCAGGAGTATCCGAACTAATGAAAAACTGTTTTTT
few,TRBJ1-3,TRBV6-5,TRBD1,CASTGTGPSGNTIYF,TGTGCCAGCACAGGGACAGGGCCCTCTGGAAACACCATATATTTT
-,TRBJ2-7,TRBV4-1,-,CASSQQGSYEQYF,TGCGCCAGCAGCCAACAGGGGTCCTACGAGCAGTACTTC
-,TRBJ1-3,TRBV5-1,-,CASSLEGGSGNTIYF,TGCGCCAGCAGCTTGGAAGGGGGATCTGGAAACACCATATATTTT
-,TRBJ2-5,TRBV5-1,-,CASSREIAETQYF,TGCGCCAGCAGCAGGGAGATTGCAGAGACCCAGTACTTC
few,TRBJ2-3,TRBV7-8,-,CASSFRGFTDTQYF,TGTGCCAGCAGCTTCCGAGGTTTCACAGATACGCAGTATTTT
few,TRBJ1-3,TRBV7-6,TRBD1,CASSSGTGSGNTIYF,TGTGCCAGCAGCTCCGGGACAGGGTCCGGAAACACCATATATTTT
-,TRBJ1-1,TRBV7-9,-,CASSPVPLQGNTEAFF,TGTGCCAGCAGCCCGGTTCCCTTGCAGGGGAACACTGAAGCTTTCTTT
-,TRBJ1-6,TRBV9,TRBD1,CASSARPGQVTYNSPLHF,TGTGCCAGCAGCGCAAGACCGGGACAGGTTACCTATAATTCACCCCTCCACTTT
-,TRBJ1-1,TRBV7-9,TRBD1,CASSDGQGNTEAFF,TGTGCCAGCAGCGATGGACAGGGGAACACTGAAGCTTTCTTT
-,TRBJ1-5,TRBV10-3,TRBD1,CAIRPGQGNNQPQHF,TGTGCCATCAGGCCGGGACAGGGTAACAATCAGCCCCAGCATTTT
-,TRBJ1-2,TRBV27,-,CASSLRGFYGYTF,TGTGCCAGCAGTTTACGGGGTTTCTATGGCTACACCTTC
few,TRBJ1-1,TRBV2,-,CASSEGGQGGTEAFF,TGTGCCAGCAGTGAGGGAGGTCAGGGTGGCACTGAAGCTTTCTTT